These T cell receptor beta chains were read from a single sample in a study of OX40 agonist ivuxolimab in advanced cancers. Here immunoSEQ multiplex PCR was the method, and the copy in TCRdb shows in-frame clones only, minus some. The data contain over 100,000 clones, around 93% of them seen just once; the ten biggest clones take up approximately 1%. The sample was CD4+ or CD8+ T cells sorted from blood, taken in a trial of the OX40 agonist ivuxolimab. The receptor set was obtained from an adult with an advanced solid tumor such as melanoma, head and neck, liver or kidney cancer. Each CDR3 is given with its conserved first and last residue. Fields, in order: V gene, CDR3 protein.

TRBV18,CASSASSGSVNEQFF
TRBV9,CASSVGLAGNNEQFF
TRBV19,CASSMGWTRRDYGYTF
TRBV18,CASSPGQGGLLYGYTF
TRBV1,CTSSQDERSEGGTNYGYTF
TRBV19,CASSITSAGAYEQYF
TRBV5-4,CASSSGGQHNSPLHF
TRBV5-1,CASSEGQGFYGYTF
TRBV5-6,CASSPDRGVFSTGELFF
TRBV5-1,CASSRQLGQGGEQYF
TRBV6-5,CASSARQGLGETQYF
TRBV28,CASSSPGLHIPYEQYF
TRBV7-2,CASSPWTSGGGNEQFF
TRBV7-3,CASSQGSRNEQFF
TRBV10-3,CAISAAGNGYTF
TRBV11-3,CASSSGTGDAFSYEQYF
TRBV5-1,CASSLVYGDTDTQYF
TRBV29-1,CSVGKPKLAGTDTQYF
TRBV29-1,CSVPSIGRFTSGANVLTF
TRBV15,CATSIGQGPQYF
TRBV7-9,CASSLGVGTAGTDTQYF
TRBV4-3,CASSQDGTGTYEQYF
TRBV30,CAWSWALSPYEQYF
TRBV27,CASGFLDRLPEAFF
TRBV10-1,CASSERVGGSYNEQFF
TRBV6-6,CASSPRGGSTDTQYF
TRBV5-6,CASSLARDRGPGNTIYF
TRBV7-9,CASSLGDRGATEAFF
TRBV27,CASSFEPYSFSGNTGELFF
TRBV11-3,CASSPRQGAEAFF
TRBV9,CASSGTSGGKDTQYF
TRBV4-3,CASSRGLAGLTYNEQFF
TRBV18,CASSRRVGGNQPQHF
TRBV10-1,CAEEVGDYCQPQHF
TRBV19,CASSRQATYEQYF
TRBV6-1,CASSAGTTNEKLFF
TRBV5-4,CASSADRNYGYTF
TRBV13,CASSFSEKLFF
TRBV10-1,CASSELQAPSYEQYF
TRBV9,CASSVEPLPGYEQYF
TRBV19,CASSETGQETQYF
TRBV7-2,CASSPQGLAHGNEQFF
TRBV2,CASIREIGYEKLFF
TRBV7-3,CASSFEAGGPLETQYF
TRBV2,CASSGQGTPQETQYF
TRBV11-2,CASSPVGLAGGPPETQYF
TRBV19,CASTPKDSLVGYTF
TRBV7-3,CASSLGAGPYEQYF
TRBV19,CASSSFTGGRQPQHF